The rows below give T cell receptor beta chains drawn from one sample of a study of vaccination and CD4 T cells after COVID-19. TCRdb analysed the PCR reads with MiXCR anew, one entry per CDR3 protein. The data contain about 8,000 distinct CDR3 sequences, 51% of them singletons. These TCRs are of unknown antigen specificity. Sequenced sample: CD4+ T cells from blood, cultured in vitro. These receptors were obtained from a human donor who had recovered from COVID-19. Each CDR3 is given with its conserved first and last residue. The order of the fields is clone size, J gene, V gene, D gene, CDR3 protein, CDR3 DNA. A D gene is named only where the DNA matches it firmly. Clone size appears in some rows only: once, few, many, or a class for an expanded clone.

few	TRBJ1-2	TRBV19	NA	CASSIVRLYGYTF	TGTGCCAGTAGTATAGTAAGGCTCTATGGCTACACCTTC
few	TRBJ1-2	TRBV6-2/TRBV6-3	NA	CASSRSPAGRSLYGYTF	TGTGCCAGCTCCCGAAGCCCCGCGGGACGGTCGCTATATGGCTACACCTTC
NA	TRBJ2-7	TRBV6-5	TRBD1	CASSYSAGGTYEQYF	TGTGCCAGCAGTTACTCGGCAGGGGGAACCTACGAGCAGTACTTC
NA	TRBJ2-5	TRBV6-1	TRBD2	CASSAGLGWETQYF	TGTGCCAGCAGTGCGGGACTAGGCTGGGAGACCCAGTACTTC
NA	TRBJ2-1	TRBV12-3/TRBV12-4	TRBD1	CASSPRQGQYNEQFF	TGTGCCAGCAGCCCTAGACAGGGCCAGTACAATGAGCAGTTCTTC
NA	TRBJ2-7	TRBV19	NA	CTSSPGRSHEQYF	TGTACCAGTAGTCCGGGGAGGAGCCACGAGCAGTACTTC
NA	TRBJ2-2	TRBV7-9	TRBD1	CASSAPLGGTGNTGELFF	TGTGCCAGCAGCGCTCCCCTCGGAGGGACAGGGAACACCGGGGAGCTGTTTTTT
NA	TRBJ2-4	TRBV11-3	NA	CASSLGGPSKNIQYF	TGTGCCAGCAGCCTAGGGGGGCCTTCCAAAAACATTCAGTACTTC
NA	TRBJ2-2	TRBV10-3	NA	CAIRYSGVSNTGELFF	TGTGCCATCAGGTACTCAGGGGTGTCGAACACCGGGGAGCTGTTTTTT
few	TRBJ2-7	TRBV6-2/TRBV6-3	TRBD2	CASSSAGGLAYEQYF	TGTGCCAGCAGTTCCGCGGGGGGACTAGCCTACGAGCAGTACTTC
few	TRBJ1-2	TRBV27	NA	CASSPSWERAGYTF	TGTGCCAGCAGTCCCTCCTGGGAGCGTGCTGGCTACACCTTC
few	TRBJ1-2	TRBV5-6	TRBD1	CASSLDSGQGISYTF	TGTGCCAGCAGCTTGGATTCGGGACAGGGTATTAGCTACACCTTC
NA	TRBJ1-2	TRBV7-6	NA	CASSPGPLGGYTF	TGTGCCAGCAGCCCCGGGCCCCTGGGCGGCTACACCTTC
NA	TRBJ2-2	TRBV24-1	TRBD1	CATSDPGQGANTGELFF	TGTGCCACCAGTGATCCGGGACAGGGGGCTAACACCGGGGAGCTGTTTTTT
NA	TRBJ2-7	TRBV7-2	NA	CASSLDRGSYEQYF	TGTGCCAGCAGCTTAGATAGGGGCAGCTACGAGCAGTACTTC
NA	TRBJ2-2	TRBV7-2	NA	CASSFWGRDTGELFF	TGTGCCAGCAGCTTCTGGGGGCGAGACACCGGGGAGCTGTTTTTT
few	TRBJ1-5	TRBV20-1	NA	CSARDLSRRNQPQHF	TGCAGTGCTAGAGATCTTTCCCGGCGCAATCAGCCCCAGCATTTT
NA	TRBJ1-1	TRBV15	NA	CATSRGGENTEAFF	TGTGCCACCAGCAGAGGAGGGGAGAACACTGAAGCTTTCTTT
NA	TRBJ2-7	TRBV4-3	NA	CASSQDLGGYEQYF	TGCGCCAGCAGCCAAGATCTGGGGGGCTACGAGCAGTACTTC
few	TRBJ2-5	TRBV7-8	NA	CASSLQRQETQYF	TGTGCCAGCAGCCTTCAGCGACAAGAGACCCAGTACTTC
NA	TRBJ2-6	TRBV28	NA	CASSLGSSGANVLTF	TGTGCCAGCAGTTTAGGGAGCTCTGGGGCCAACGTCCTGACTTTC
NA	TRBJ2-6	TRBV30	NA	CAWSSAGLSGANVLTF	TGTGCCTGGAGTTCGGCAGGCCTCTCTGGGGCCAACGTCCTGACTTTC
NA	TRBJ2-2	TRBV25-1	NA	CASSRPTNTGELFF	TGTGCCAGCAGCAGGCCTACGAACACCGGGGAGCTGTTTTTT
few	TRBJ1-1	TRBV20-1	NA	CSASPRPGSSNEAFF	TGCAGTGCTAGCCCTCGGCCGGGGTCATCGAATGAAGCTTTCTTT
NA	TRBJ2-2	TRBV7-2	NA	CASRYTENTGELFF	TGTGCCAGCAGGTACACAGAAAACACCGGGGAGCTGTTTTTT
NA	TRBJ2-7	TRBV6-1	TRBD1	CATTLDRVGEQYF	TGTGCCACCACCCTGGACAGGGTGGGTGAGCAGTACTTC
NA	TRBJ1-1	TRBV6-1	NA	CASTRQPNTEAFF	TGTGCCAGCACTCGACAGCCGAACACTGAAGCTTTCTTT
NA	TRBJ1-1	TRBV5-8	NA	CASSLGNKGDTEAFF	TGTGCCAGCAGCTTGGGCAATAAGGGAGACACTGAAGCTTTCTTT
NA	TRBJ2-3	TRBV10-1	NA	CASLRRGATDAQYF	TGCGCCAGCTTGCGGCGGGGCGCCACAGATGCGCAGTATTTT
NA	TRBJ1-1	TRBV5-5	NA	CASSPPGGFTEAFF	TGTGCCAGCAGCCCGCCGGGAGGCTTCACTGAAGCTTTCTTT
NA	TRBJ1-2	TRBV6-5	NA	CASSYRGQANYGYTF	TGTGCCAGCAGTTATCGGGGACAAGCTAACTATGGCTACACCTTC
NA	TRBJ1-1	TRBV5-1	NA	CASSLHRVTEAFF	TGCGCCAGCAGCCTCCACAGGGTCACTGAAGCTTTCTTT
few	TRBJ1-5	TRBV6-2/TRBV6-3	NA	CASSYGGPDQPQHF	TGTGCCAGCAGTTACGGAGGGCCTGATCAGCCCCAGCATTTT
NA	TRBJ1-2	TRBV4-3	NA	CASSQDTGAWYYGYTF	TGCGCCAGCAGCCAAGATACGGGGGCATGGTACTATGGCTACACCTTC
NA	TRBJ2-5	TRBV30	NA	CAWSVKATQETQYF	TGTGCCTGGAGTGTAAAGGCGACCCAAGAGACCCAGTACTTC
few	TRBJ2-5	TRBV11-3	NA	CASSRYAKETQYF	TGTGCCAGCAGCCGCTACGCGAAAGAGACCCAGTACTTC
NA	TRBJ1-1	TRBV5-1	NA	CASSLPGLEAFF	TGCGCCAGCAGCTTGCCGGGACTTGAAGCTTTCTTT
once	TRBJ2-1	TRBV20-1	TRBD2	CSARVLDGAGGTEQFF	TGCAGTGCTAGAGTGTTGGATGGGGCGGGGGGCACTGAGCAGTTCTTC
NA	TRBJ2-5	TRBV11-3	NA	CASSLDRRRETQYF	TGTGCCAGCAGCTTAGACCGACGCAGAGAGACCCAGTACTTC
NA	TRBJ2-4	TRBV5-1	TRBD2	CASRSGGAENIQYF	TGCGCCAGCCGAAGCGGGGGGGCGGAAAACATTCAGTACTTC
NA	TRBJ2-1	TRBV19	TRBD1	CASNDRGRTEEQFF	TGTGCCAGTAACGACAGGGGCCGTACGGAGGAGCAGTTCTTC
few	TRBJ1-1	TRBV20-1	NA	CSASGGKMNTEAFF	TGCAGTGCTAGTGGGGGGAAGATGAACACTGAAGCTTTCTTT
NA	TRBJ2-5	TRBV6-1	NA	CASRLAGRETQYF	TGTGCCAGCAGACTCGCAGGGAGGGAGACCCAGTACTTC
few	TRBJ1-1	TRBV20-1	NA	CSARAGAAEAFF	TGCAGTGCTAGGGCCGGGGCCGCTGAAGCTTTCTTT
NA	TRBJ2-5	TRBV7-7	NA	CASSRQHQETQYF	TGTGCTAGCAGTAGACAGCACCAAGAGACCCAGTACTTC
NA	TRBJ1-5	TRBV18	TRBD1	CASSLDRGIQPQHF	TGTGCCAGCTCCCTGGACAGGGGGATTCAGCCCCAGCATTTT
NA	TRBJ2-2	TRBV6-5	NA	CASSYVNTGELFF	TGTGCCAGCAGTTACGTGAACACCGGGGAGCTGTTTTTT
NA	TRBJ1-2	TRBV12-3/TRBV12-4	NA	CASSLKGQSIDTF	TGTGCCAGCAGTTTAAAAGGCCAATCCATCGACACCTTC
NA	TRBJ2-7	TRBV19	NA	CASSTTQGSEQYF	TGTGCCAGTAGTACGACACAGGGTAGCGAGCAGTACTTC